A selection of T cell receptor beta chains follows, all from one sample in a study of regulatory T cells in long-lasting Graves disease. Each CDR3 protein gets one entry after TCRdb re-called the multiplex PCR reads with MiXCR. The sample contains 450,000 or so distinct CDR3 sequences, more than 20% of which appear only once. This specimen was peripheral blood mononuclear cells (PBMCs), taken when the disease was refractory, from a patient treated with antithyroid drugs. These receptors were collected from a female donor with Graves disease. The CDR3 runs from the conserved cysteine through the conserved F or W. D genes are given only for firm matches.

TRBD1	TRBV6-1	TRBJ1-1	CASRPDRGREAFF
.	TRBV7-9	TRBJ1-1	CASSLNLGGMNTEAFF
.	TRBV9	TRBJ2-7	CASSARGGYEQYF
TRBD2	TRBV29-1	TRBJ2-1	CSVAGSSGYNEQFF
TRBD2	TRBV28	TRBJ2-5	CASSLISGRAQETQYF
.	TRBV6-5	TRBJ2-7	CASSFPGRGSYEQYF
.	TRBV6-1	TRBJ2-7	CASHDRLYEQYF
.	TRBV5-1	TRBJ2-6	CASSPTSSGANVLTF
TRBD1	TRBV12-5	TRBJ1-2	CASGSSGTGELYGYTF
.	TRBV5-1	TRBJ2-2	CASSLKPNTGELFF
.	TRBV14	TRBJ2-3	CASSHSDRRGTDTQYF
.	TRBV6-5	TRBJ1-2	CASSYAEFNGYTF
.	TRBV24-1	TRBJ2-3	CATSDPYTDTQYF
.	TRBV5-1	TRBJ2-7	CASSLERAPTYEQYF
TRBD2	TRBV10-3	TRBJ2-2	CAISDLSGRPTGELFF
.	TRBV30	TRBJ1-5	CAWSVGGSQPQHF
.	TRBV4-1	TRBJ2-7	CASSQDFQYEQYF
.	TRBV28	TRBJ1-1	CASSLTRRNTEAFF
TRBD1	TRBV19	TRBJ1-1	CASSVRGQINTEAFF
TRBD2	TRBV6-1	TRBJ2-1	CASSHGLGGSVDEQFF
.	TRBV12-5	TRBJ1-1	CASGLNEEEAFF
.	TRBV11-2	TRBJ2-5	CASSLWVGQGGETQYF
TRBD2	TRBV28	TRBJ2-1	CASSLFGRGNQQFF
TRBD1	TRBV10-1	TRBJ2-1	CASGTGMSSYNEQLF
.	TRBV6-1	TRBJ2-7	CASRGQYEQYF
TRBD1	TRBV10-3	TRBJ1-1	CAITGGARDEAFF
.	TRBV12-3/TRBV12-4	TRBJ2-5	CASSLGGDETQYF
TRBD2	TRBV2	TRBJ2-1	CASSGSSGSSYNEQFF
TRBD1	TRBV29-1	TRBJ1-1	CSAHPGTANTEAFF
TRBD2	TRBV15	TRBJ2-7	CATSRGTLAGSSYEQYF
.	TRBV6-5	TRBJ2-2	CASSYGANTGELFF
.	TRBV20-1	TRBJ1-5	CSAAPPGQPQHF
TRBD2	TRBV5-4	TRBJ2-3	CASSLGSGRDTQYF
TRBD1	TRBV6-1	TRBJ1-5	CASSHGGTGDYRHF
.	TRBV28	TRBJ2-5	CASSFPRGPRRGTQYF
.	TRBV6-1	TRBJ2-7	CASREGGLSSYEQYF
TRBD2	TRBV3-1	TRBJ2-7	CASSQEFDREGLYEQYF